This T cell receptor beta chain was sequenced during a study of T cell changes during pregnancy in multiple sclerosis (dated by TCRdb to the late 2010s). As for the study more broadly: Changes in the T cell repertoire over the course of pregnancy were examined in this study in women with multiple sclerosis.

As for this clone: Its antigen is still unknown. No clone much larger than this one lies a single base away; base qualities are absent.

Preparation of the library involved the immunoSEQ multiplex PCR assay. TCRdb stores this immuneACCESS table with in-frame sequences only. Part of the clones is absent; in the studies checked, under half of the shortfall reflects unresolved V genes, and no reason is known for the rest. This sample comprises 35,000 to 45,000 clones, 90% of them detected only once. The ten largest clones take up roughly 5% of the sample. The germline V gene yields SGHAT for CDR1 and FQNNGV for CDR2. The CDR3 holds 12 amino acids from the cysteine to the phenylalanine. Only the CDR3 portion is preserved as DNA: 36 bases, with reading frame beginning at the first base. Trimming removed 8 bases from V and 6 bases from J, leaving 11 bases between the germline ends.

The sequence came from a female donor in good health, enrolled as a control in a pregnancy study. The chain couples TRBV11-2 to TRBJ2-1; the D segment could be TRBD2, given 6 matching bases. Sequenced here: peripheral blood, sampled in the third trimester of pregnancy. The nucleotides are TGTGCCAGCGGAGCGGGTTCCAATGAGCAGTTCTTC. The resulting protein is CASGAGSNEQFF.